The 3 T cell receptor beta chains below all came from one sample that was sequenced in a study of shared clonotypes between healthy human individuals. CD45RO negativity and positive selection for CCR7 defined naive CD8 cells, a population that excluded terminally differentiated effector memory CD45RA+ cells. Assay: immunoSEQ multiplex PCR; the TCRdb copy retains only in-frame clones and omits some. The profile shows roughly 2,000,000 clones, around 93% of them singletons. Sequencing used naive CD8+ T cells from PBMCs. The receptors were sampled from a young man in good health. Some clones in this sample may be carry-over from other donors' samples.

The chain carries TRBV10-3 and TRBJ2-5; the D is unclear. The J call could be wrong; TRBJ2-7 is a better fit for the DNA end. CDR3 size: 11 residues. Germline loops: CDR1 ENHRY, CDR2 SYGVKD. The CDR3 sequence: CAISGPAEQYF. The CDR3 nucleotides are TGTGCCATCAGTGGCCCCGCCGAGCAGTACTTC.

V gene TRBV5-5 combines with J gene TRBJ2-7, with D hard to call. This CDR3 has 12 amino acids. The V and J ends lost 1 base and 6 bases respectively, with 8 bases between them. The germline gives CDR1 SGHKS, CDR2 YYEKEE (reference sequence). Here the CDR3 DNA reads TGTGCCAGCAGCTTGTCCGGGCTCGAGCAGTACTTC. It codes for CASSLSGLEQYF.

The chain combines TRBV19 with TRBJ2-7; D could derive from TRBD1 or TRBD2 (5 bases each). Per germline, CDR1 LNHDA and CDR2 SQIVND (reference sequence). Deletions cut 5 bases from V and 3 bases from J, with 14 bases between. The CDR3 covers 14 residues. The CDR3 reads CASSPGPSNYEQYF. CDR3 bases: TGTGCCAGTAGTCCGGGACCGAGTAACTACGAGCAGTACTTC.